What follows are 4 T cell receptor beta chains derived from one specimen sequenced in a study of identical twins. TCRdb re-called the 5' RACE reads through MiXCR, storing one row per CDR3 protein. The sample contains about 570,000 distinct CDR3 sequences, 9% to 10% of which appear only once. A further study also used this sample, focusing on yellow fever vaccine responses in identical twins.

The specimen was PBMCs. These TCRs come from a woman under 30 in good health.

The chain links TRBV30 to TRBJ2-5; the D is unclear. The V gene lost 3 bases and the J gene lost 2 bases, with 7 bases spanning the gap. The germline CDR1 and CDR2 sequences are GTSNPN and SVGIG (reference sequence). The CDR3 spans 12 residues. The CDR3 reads CAWRSRQETQYF. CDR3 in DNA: TGTGCCTGGAGGTCCAGGCAAGAGACCCAGTACTTC.

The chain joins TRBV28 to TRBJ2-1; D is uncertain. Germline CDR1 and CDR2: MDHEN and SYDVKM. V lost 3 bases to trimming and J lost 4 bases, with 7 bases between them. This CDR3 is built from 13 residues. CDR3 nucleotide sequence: TGTGCCAGCAGTTTCGTTACTTACAATGAGCAGTTCTTC. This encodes CASSFVTYNEQFF.

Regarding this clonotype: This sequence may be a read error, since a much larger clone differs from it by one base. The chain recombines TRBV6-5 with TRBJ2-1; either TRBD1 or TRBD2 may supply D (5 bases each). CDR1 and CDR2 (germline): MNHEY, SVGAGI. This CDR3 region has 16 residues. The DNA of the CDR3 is TGTGTCAGCAGTTCGGGTTCAGGGAGCTCCTACAATGAGCAGTTCTTC. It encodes CVSSSGSGSSYNEQFF.

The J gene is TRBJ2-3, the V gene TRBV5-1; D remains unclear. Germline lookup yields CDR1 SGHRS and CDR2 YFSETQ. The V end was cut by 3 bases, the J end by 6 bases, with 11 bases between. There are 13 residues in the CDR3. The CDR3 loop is CASSSRIGDTQYF. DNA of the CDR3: TGCGCCAGCAGCTCCCGTATAGGCGATACGCAGTATTTT. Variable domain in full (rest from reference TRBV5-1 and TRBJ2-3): KAGVTQTPRYLIKTRGQQVTLSCSPISGHRSVSWYQQTPGQGLQFLFEYFSETQRNKGNFPGRFSGRQFSNSRSEMNVSTLELGDSALYLCASSSRIGDTQYFGPGTRLTVL.